The 6 T cell receptor beta chains below come from one sample, sequenced in a study of blood T cell repertoires in COVID-19. The repertoire was sequenced with immunoSEQ multiplex PCR; TCRdb's copy has only in-frame clones and lacks some. The data contain roughly 120,000 clones, 70% to 90% of them singletons. Sequenced sample: peripheral blood. These TCRs come from a woman in her 50s with active or convalescent COVID-19.

The chain uses TRBV7-2 and TRBJ2-7; 10 nucleotides line up with TRBD1. CDR1 is SGHTA and CDR2 is FQGNSA in the germline V gene. This CDR3 is 16 amino acids long. V was clipped by 4 bases and J by 2 bases; unmatched bases: 8. The CDR3 sequence: CASSSTGGVGPYEQYF. DNA of the CDR3: TGTGCCAGCAGCTCGACAGGGGGCGTTGGGCCCTACGAGCAGTACTTC.

The chain combines TRBV6-2 or TRBV6-3 with TRBJ2-2, with D possibly TRBD1 on 7 matching bases. This CDR3 is 17 amino acids long. Per germline, CDR1 MNHEY and CDR2 SVGEGT. V dropped 4 bases and J dropped 5 bases, with 20 bases sitting between them. The CDR3 DNA reads TGTGCCAGCAGTTGGGACCGGCAGGGGGGATGGACCGGGGAGCTGTTTTTT. It is translated as CASSWDRQGGWTGELFF.

The rearrangement links TRBV25-1 to TRBJ1-4, with D perhaps matching TRBD1 (5 bases). Trimming shortened V by 7 bases and J by 2 bases, and 8 bases separated the two germline ends. The V gene's germline CDR1 is MGHDK and CDR2 SYGVNS. The CDR3 totals 13 residues. The CDR3 region is CASNRGTNEKLFF. The DNA of the CDR3 is TGTGCCAGCAATCGGGGGACTAATGAAAAACTGTTTTTT.

The chain uses TRBV28 and TRBJ2-7; D is perhaps TRBD1 (5 bases). The CDR3 has 15 amino acids. Trimming stripped 6 bases from V and 4 bases from J, with 19 bases between. Germline V CDR1 and CDR2: MDHEN, SYDVKM. The CDR3 DNA follows: TGTGCCAGCAGCCCCCCGACAGTTCCTCCTTACGAGCAGTACTTC. It yields the protein CASSPPTVPPYEQYF.

As DNA, the CDR3 is TGTGCCAGCAGTTCCCCCCGGGAACAGGGGGTCCCCTACGAGCAGTACTTC. This gives the protein CASSSPREQGVPYEQYF. The chain recombines TRBV28 with TRBJ2-7; TRBD1 matches 8 bases. Losses at the gene ends were 4 bases for V and 2 bases for J; bases not matched to a gene: 13. From germline, CDR1 is MDHEN and CDR2 SYDVKM. CDR3 size: 17 residues.

Here the CDR3 DNA reads TGTGCCAGCAGCTTCATCGGACTAGCTCGGCCGGATACGCAGTATTTT. Its translation: CASSFIGLARPDTQYF. This rearrangement joins TRBV5-6 to TRBJ2-3; the match to TRBD2 covers 8 bases. From germline, CDR1 is SGHDT and CDR2 YYEEEE. The length of the CDR3 is 16 residues. V was pared by 2 bases and J by 6 bases, with 11 bases of the junction left unmatched.